A selection of T cell receptor beta chains follows, all from one sample in a study of technical replicates of blood from several donors. Measured with immunoSEQ multiplex PCR; TCRdb has only the in-frame clones, and not every one. The table records about 83,000 clones, roughly 96% of them present only once. Sample: T cells isolated from PBMCs. Receptor source: a human donor in good health. The CDR3 runs from the conserved cysteine through the conserved F or W. A D gene is named only where the DNA matches it firmly.

D gene: -; J gene: TRBJ2-1; V gene: TRBV7-2; CDR3 DNA: TGTGCCAGCAGCTTAAACGGACACCTATACAATGAGCAGTTCTTC; CDR3 protein: CASSLNGHLYNEQFF
D gene: TRBD2; J gene: TRBJ2-3; V gene: TRBV7-3; CDR3 DNA: TGTGCCAGCAGCTTGGGCGGGAGAATAGATACGCAGTATTTT; CDR3 protein: CASSLGGRIDTQYF
D gene: -; J gene: TRBJ1-1; V gene: TRBV6-5; CDR3 DNA: TGTGCCAGCACCTCCAGGGTCAGAGAAGCTTTCTTT; CDR3 protein: CASTSRVREAFF
D gene: TRBD2; J gene: TRBJ2-3; V gene: TRBV2; CDR3 DNA: TGTGCCAGCAGTCTGTACCAAGGACTAGCGGGAGATACGCAGTATTTT; CDR3 protein: CASSLYQGLAGDTQYF
D gene: TRBD1; J gene: TRBJ2-7; V gene: TRBV7-2; CDR3 DNA: TGTGCCAGCAGCTCGCACAGGGGGCTCGGCGAGCAGTACTTC; CDR3 protein: CASSSHRGLGEQYF
D gene: -; J gene: TRBJ1-5; V gene: TRBV28; CDR3 DNA: TGTGCCAGCAGATCAGATCAGCCCCAGCATTTT; CDR3 protein: CASRSDQPQHF
D gene: TRBD1; J gene: TRBJ1-2; V gene: TRBV25-1; CDR3 DNA: TGTGCCAGCAGTGGTTCTCCCGGGACAGGGGATGGCTACACCTTC; CDR3 protein: CASSGSPGTGDGYTF
D gene: TRBD1; J gene: TRBJ2-5; V gene: TRBV28; CDR3 DNA: TGTGCCAGCAGTTCCTACGACAGGGATGAAGAGACCCAGTACTTC; CDR3 protein: CASSSYDRDEETQYF
D gene: TRBD2; J gene: TRBJ2-7; V gene: TRBV10-2; CDR3 DNA: TGCGCCAGCAGTGAGTCTCGGGAGGTTCGATACGAGCAGTACTTC; CDR3 protein: CASSESREVRYEQYF
D gene: -; J gene: TRBJ2-2; V gene: TRBV4-1; CDR3 DNA: TGCGCCAGCAGCCAAGCGGAGCTGAACACCGGGGAGCTGTTTTTT; CDR3 protein: CASSQAELNTGELFF
D gene: TRBD2; J gene: TRBJ2-7; V gene: TRBV18; CDR3 DNA: TGTGCCAGCTCATTCCGTCACTACACTAGCGGGGACGCAAATTACTACGAGCAGTACTTC; CDR3 protein: CASSFRHYTSGDANYYEQYF
D gene: -; J gene: TRBJ2-5; V gene: TRBV2; CDR3 DNA: TGTGCCAGCGGGGCGCTGCCCGAGACCCAGTACTTC; CDR3 protein: CASGALPETQYF
D gene: TRBD2; J gene: TRBJ2-7; V gene: TRBV5-1; CDR3 DNA: TGCGCCAGCAGCCCGGACCTAGCGGGAGGGGGCGAGCAGTACTTC; CDR3 protein: CASSPDLAGGGEQYF
D gene: -; J gene: TRBJ1-5; V gene: TRBV6-1; CDR3 DNA: TGTGCCACCCGCGGGAGTGCGCATCAGCCCCAGCATTTT; CDR3 protein: CATRGSAHQPQHF
D gene: -; J gene: TRBJ2-3; V gene: TRBV9; CDR3 DNA: TGTGCCAGCAGCGTCCTAGAAGATACGCAGTATTTT; CDR3 protein: CASSVLEDTQYF
D gene: -; J gene: TRBJ1-2; V gene: TRBV5-6; CDR3 DNA: TGTGCCAGCAGCTTGGACAGGGTTAACTATGGCTACACCTTC; CDR3 protein: CASSLDRVNYGYTF
D gene: -; J gene: TRBJ1-1; V gene: TRBV6-1; CDR3 DNA: TGTGCCAGCAGTGAAGTGTGGGCCGGGGGTTCGGGTTTCAGCACTGAAGCTTTCTTT; CDR3 protein: CASSEVWAGGSGFSTEAFF
D gene: TRBD2; J gene: TRBJ2-7; V gene: TRBV11-1; CDR3 DNA: TGTGCCAGCAGCGTGGGTGGCGGGAGGGCCGTTGCCCACGAGCAGTACTTC; CDR3 protein: CASSVGGGRAVAHEQYF